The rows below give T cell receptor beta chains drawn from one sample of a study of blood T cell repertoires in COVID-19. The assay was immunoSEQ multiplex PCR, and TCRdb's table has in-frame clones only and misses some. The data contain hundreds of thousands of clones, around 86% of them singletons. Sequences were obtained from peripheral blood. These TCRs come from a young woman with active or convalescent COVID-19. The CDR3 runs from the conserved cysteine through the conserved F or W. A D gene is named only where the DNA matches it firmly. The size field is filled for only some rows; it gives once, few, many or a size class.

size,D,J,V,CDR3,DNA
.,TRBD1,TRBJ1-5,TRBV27,CASSLDRDNQPQHF,TGTGCCAGCAGTCTTGACAGGGACAATCAGCCCCAGCATTTT
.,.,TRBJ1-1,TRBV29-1,CSVVSVLEAFF,TGCAGCGTTGTATCGGTATTAGAAGCTTTCTTT
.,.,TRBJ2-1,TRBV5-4,CASSSQGSYNEQFF,TGTGCCAGCAGCTCTCAGGGCTCCTACAATGAGCAGTTCTTC
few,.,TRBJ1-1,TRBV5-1,CASSLRGENTEAFF,TGCGCCAGCAGCTTGAGGGGTGAGAACACTGAAGCTTTCTTT
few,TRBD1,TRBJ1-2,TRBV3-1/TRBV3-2,CASSPGTGRYGYTF,TGTGCCAGCAGCCCAGGGACAGGACGGTATGGCTACACCTTC
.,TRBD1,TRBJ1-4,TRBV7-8,CASSTGVRVEKLFF,TGTGCCAGCAGTACAGGGGTTCGGGTGGAAAAACTGTTTTTT
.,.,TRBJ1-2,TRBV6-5,CASSRDRYNYGYTF,TGTGCCAGCAGCCGAGACAGATATAACTATGGCTACACCTTC
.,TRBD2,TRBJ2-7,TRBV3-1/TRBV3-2,CASSPLAGGINEQYF,TGTGCCAGCAGCCCCCTAGCGGGGGGGATTAACGAGCAGTACTTC
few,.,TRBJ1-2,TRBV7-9,CASSLGRWGANYGYTF,TGTGCCAGCAGCTTAGGTCGGTGGGGAGCTAACTATGGCTACACCTTC
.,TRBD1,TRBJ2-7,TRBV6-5,CASKVGTVTYEQYF,TGTGCCAGCAAGGTTGGGACAGTAACCTACGAGCAGTACTTC
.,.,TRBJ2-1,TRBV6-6,CASSRLTGGFNDNEQFF,TGTGCCAGCAGCCGACTTACGGGTGGTTTTAACGACAATGAGCAGTTCTTC
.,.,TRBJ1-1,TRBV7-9,CASSIQVNTEAFF,TGTGCCAGCAGCATACAGGTGAACACTGAAGCTTTCTTT
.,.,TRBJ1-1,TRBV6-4,CASSDTEGEVNTEAFF,TGTGCCAGCAGTGACACTGAGGGAGAGGTGAACACTGAAGCTTTCTTT
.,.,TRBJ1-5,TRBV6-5,CASSYWQGSQPQHF,TGTGCCAGCAGTTATTGGCAGGGCTCTCAGCCCCAGCATTTT
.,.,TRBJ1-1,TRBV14,CASSQGGRGTEAFF,TGTGCCAGCAGCCAAGGAGGGCGAGGCACTGAAGCTTTCTTT